Here is one T cell receptor (beta chain) with its context. This clone was observed a handful of times. The antigen it recognizes is unknown. No much larger clone exists at a distance of one base, and base qualities are not known. Samples from volunteer blood donors who had recovered from COVID-19 were contributed by a second Seattle source. Collaborating institutions collected whole blood in K2EDTA tubes following their own protocols. Collaborator samples were shipped for TCRbeta analysis as frozen whole blood, isolated PBMCs, or DNA extracted from either sample type. This entry is derived from a study of blood T cell repertoires in COVID-19 (dated by TCRdb to the early 2020s). Describing the broader study: Samples covering the acute and convalescent phases of COVID-19 were provided by collaborators in the United States, Italy and Spain. A de-identified subject ID, COVID-19 status, age in years and sex were almost always included in the sample metadata. Deeply sampled blood TCRbeta repertoires from subjects exposed to, actively infected with, or recovered from COVID-19 were included in the dataset. The repertoires were released in a freely available public database meant as a resource for research on the immune response to SARS-CoV-2. The samples were drawn from the first 160 participants of the ongoing ImmuneRACE study and from 1,254 subjects provided by 6 global collaborators. The material from the prospective study consisted of cDNA or gDNA derived from T cells, B-cell-depleted T cells, or PBMCs. Where available, HLA class I and class II types were taken from metadata supplied by the sample provider and were not determined by assay-based typing.

TCRbeta CDR3 regions were amplified from genomic DNA by means of the immunoSEQ Assay, a bias-controlled multiplex PCR. As for the authors' bioinformatics: The number of nucleated cells in each sample was estimated by amplification of reference gene primers within the assay. Sequence reads were collapsed and filtered to measure the absolute abundance of every unique TCRbeta CDR3 rearrangement. Productive Simpson clonality was computed per sample as the square root of Simpson's diversity index over productive rearrangements. Imported from immuneACCESS, the table was reduced by TCRdb to in-frame sequences with V and J called. These copies leave out some clones; in studies compared against another copy, an unresolved V gene accounts for under half, and the cause of the remainder is not known. The D gene and trimming were derived from the DNA, and the V and J assignments and clone size from that table. The table for this sample lists hundreds of thousands of clones; approximately 90% of them were counted only once. Around 0.99% of the sample is taken by the ten largest.

The paper's findings and limits, for the study overall: The quantity of clinical and demographic metadata differed by source and by participant and was supplied without curation.

The clonotype was recovered from a woman between 40 and 55 years old who had recovered from COVID-19. The sequenced sample was peripheral blood.

The bases read TGTGCCAGCAGCCCAGCGGGGGGCTCCTACAATGAGCAGTTCTTC. This gives the protein CASSPAGGSYNEQFF. The rearrangement combines TRBV7-2 with TRBJ2-1, with TRBD2 identical over 9 junction bases. V is pruned by 5 bases and J by 0 bases, leaving 2 bases of the junction without a gene match. Reading from cysteine to phenylalanine, the CDR3 counts 15 amino acids. The DNA shown is the 45-base CDR3, in frame from base 1. Sequences SGHTA (CDR1) and FQGNSA (CDR2) are obtained from the germline V gene.